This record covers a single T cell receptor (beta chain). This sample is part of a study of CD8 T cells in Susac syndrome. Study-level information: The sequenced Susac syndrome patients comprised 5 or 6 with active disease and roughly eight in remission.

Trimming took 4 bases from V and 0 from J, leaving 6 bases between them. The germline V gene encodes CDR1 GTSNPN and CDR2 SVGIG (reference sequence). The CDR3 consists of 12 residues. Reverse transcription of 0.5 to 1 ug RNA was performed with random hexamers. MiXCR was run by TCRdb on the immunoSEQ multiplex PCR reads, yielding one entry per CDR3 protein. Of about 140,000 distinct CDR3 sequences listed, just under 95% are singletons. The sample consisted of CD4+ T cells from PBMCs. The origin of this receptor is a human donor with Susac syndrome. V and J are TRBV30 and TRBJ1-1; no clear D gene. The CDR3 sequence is CAWIRLNTEAFF. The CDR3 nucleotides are TGTGCCTGGATACGGCTGAACACTGAAGCTTTCTTT.